This T cell receptor beta chain comes out of a study of vaccination and CD4 T cells after COVID-19. On this clonotype itself: The antigen is unknown.

The treatment was: approximately nine-day PBMC culture with coronavirus spike peptide pools or control peptides (ViraFEST assay). TCRs were sequenced by ViraFEST after antigen-specific T cells had been expanded with peptide pools. Sequencing of DNA taken from cultured CD4+ T cells relied on the Oncomine TCR Beta short-read assay. Via MiXCR, TCRdb re-called the PCR reads, giving one row per CDR3 protein. The sample holds about 6,800 distinct CDR3 sequences, about 70% seen once. Sequenced sample: CD4+ T cells from blood, cultured in vitro. The receptor was isolated from a human donor who had recovered from COVID-19.

The CDR3 DNA follows: TGTGCCAGCAGAACCACCCCGCGTTCGGGAGGGGGATTGTTCTTC. This sequence encodes CASRTTPRSGGGLFF. This chain connects TRBV6-2 or TRBV6-3 to TRBJ2-1; the match to TRBD2 covers 8 bases. The CDR3 has 15 amino acids. Germline V gives CDR1 MNHEY, CDR2 SVGEGT. J gave up 15 bases and V 6 bases, and 19 bases lay outside the gene matches.